The rows below give T cell receptor beta chains drawn from one sample of a study of blood T cell repertoires in COVID-19. TCRdb's table, derived via immunoSEQ multiplex PCR, lists solely in-frame clones and lacks some. The table includes about 250,000 clones, 85% to 90% detected once. Sequencing was performed on PBMCs or T cells enriched from blood (not recorded which). These receptors came from a man younger than 35 who had recovered from COVID-19. The CDR3 runs from the conserved cysteine through the conserved F or W. The order of the fields is V gene, CDR3 protein.

TRBV3-1/TRBV3-2 CASSPGQGEREKLFF
TRBV18 CASSLPGQNYGYTF
TRBV5-1 CASSLGGRNTIYF
TRBV7-9 CASSFWGLSSYEQYF
TRBV27 CASSLNRAANTGELFF
TRBV3-1/TRBV3-2 CASSQGTSVSYEQYF
TRBV27 CASSSDPPVTSGGSYEQYF
TRBV5-1 CASSYGQGAGTGELFF
TRBV2 CASTGLNTEAFF
TRBV6-5 CASRWTATYEQYF
TRBV11-2 CASSLGRGGYEQYF
TRBV9 CASSVGGRSEKLFF
TRBV6-5 CASRYPQGTLTYEQYF
TRBV19 CASSPSGGLELSYNEQFF